This T cell receptor (beta chain) came from a study of blood T cell repertoires in COVID-19 (TCRdb year 2020). Concerning the study at large: Samples covering the acute and convalescent phases of COVID-19 were provided by collaborators in the United States, Italy and Spain. The prospective study material was composed of cDNA or gDNA derived from T cells, B-cell-depleted T cells, or PBMCs. Subjects who had been exposed to COVID-19, were actively infected with it, or had recovered from it provided the deeply sampled blood TCRbeta repertoires that made up the dataset. The repertoires were made available in a free public database intended to serve as a resource for research on the immune response to SARS-CoV-2. The samples were drawn from the first 160 participants of the ongoing ImmuneRACE study and from under 1,500 subjects provided by 6 global collaborators. Sample metadata almost always included a de-identified subject ID, COVID-19 status, age in years and sex. Where HLA class I and class II types were available, the types were taken from metadata supplied by the sample provider, not from assay-based typing. The full study reports these points: Clinical and demographic metadata were provided uncurated, with the amount varying by source and participant.

Notes on this clone: Its antigen is unknown. One base away there is no much larger clone; base qualities are not given.

The CDR3 runs 17 residues from the cysteine to the phenylalanine. Just CDR3 DNA is preserved here, 51 bases in frame from base 1. Clipping removes 2 bases from V and 7 bases from J, with 14 as the unmatched junction base count. The germline V gene gives CDR1 as SGHVS and CDR2 as FQNEAQ. The immunoSEQ Assay, a bias-controlled multiplex PCR, was used to amplify TCRbeta CDR3 regions from genomic DNA. Concerning the study's data processing: Within the assay, amplification of reference gene primers was used to estimate how many nucleated cells each sample contained. To quantify the absolute abundance of each unique TCRbeta CDR3 rearrangement, sequence reads were collapsed and filtered. For each sample, productive Simpson clonality was calculated by taking the square root of Simpson's diversity index across productive rearrangements. Held by TCRdb, this immuneACCESS table contains in-frame sequences only and omits some clones. Under half of the omission traces to an unresolved V gene where checked; the cause of the rest is unknown. D and trimming were read from the DNA, whereas the V and J calls and clone size are those reported in that table. This sample is represented by roughly 42,000 clones; around 90% of them were singletons. The ten largest clones add up to less than 3% of the sample.

Collaborating institutions collected whole blood in K2EDTA tubes following their own protocols. For TCRbeta analysis, collaborators shipped samples as frozen whole blood, isolated PBMCs, or DNA extracted from either of those sample types. The specimen was peripheral blood. The source is a man aged 45-60 years with active COVID-19. The chain couples TRBV7-8 to TRBJ2-3; a stretch of 8 junction bases matches TRBD2. This receptor has the CDR3 CASSLSILAESLNTQYF. The nucleotide sequence reads as follows: TGTGCCAGCAGCTTAAGTATACTAGCGGAGTCTTTAAATACGCAGTATTTT.